This T cell receptor beta chain was identified in a study of radiotherapy plus CTLA-4 blockade in lung cancer. Clones were read by immunoSEQ multiplex PCR, and TCRdb kept only the in-frame ones, dropping some. The sample holds about 80,000 clones, 70% to 85% seen once. Study-wide findings and caveats: Subsequent to radiotherapy plus ipilimumab, tumor-derived TCR clones underwent expansion in blood.

A few counts support this clone. Antigen unknown. V lost 2 bases and J lost 1, with 12 bases in between. The CDR3 contains 15 residues. CDR1 is SEHNR and CDR2 is FQNEAQ in the germline V gene (reference sequence). The sequence was obtained from a human donor with non-small cell lung cancer who had stable disease on radiotherapy plus ipilimumab. Sequenced here: peripheral blood, sampled from a patient treated with radiotherapy plus ipilimumab. The chain couples TRBV7-9 to TRBJ2-7, with D hard to call. The DNA for the CDR3 is TGTGCCAGCAGCTTAATAAAAAACAGATCCTACGAGCAGTACTTC. Its translation: CASSLIKNRSYEQYF.